Following are 2 T cell receptor beta chains from one sample sequenced in a study of T cell repertoires in cytomegalovirus infection. No antigen has been assigned to these receptors. TCRdb used MiXCR to reprocess the reads, holding one entry per CDR3 protein. The table shows fewer than 950,000 distinct CDR3 sequences, with over 25% occurring only once. The sequences come from cultured CD8+ T cells from PBMCs, collected from culture after CMV antigen stimulation. All receptors derive from a human donor in good health (CMV status not recorded). Some clones in this sample may be carry-over from other donors' samples.

The J gene is TRBJ1-5, the V gene TRBV18; 10 bases align to TRBD1. V was pared by 3 bases and J by 4 bases, with 6 bases of the junction left unmatched. CDR3 length: 16 residues. Germline V gene lookup returns CDR1 KGHSH and CDR2 LQKENI. CDR3 DNA: TGTGCCAGCTCACCGGCCGGGACAGGGGTTAATCAGCCCCAGCATTTT. It encodes CASSPAGTGVNQPQHF.

About this clonotype itself: An end of the junction does not agree with germline; a read error may underlie this. The rearrangement joins TRBV27 to TRBJ1-2; 11 bases map to TRBD1. CDR1 and CDR2 (germline): MNHEY, SMNVEV (reference sequence). The CDR3 contains 15 residues. The chain's CDR3 is CASSISGTGGRGYTF. Here the CDR3 DNA reads TGTGCCAGCAGTATATCCGGGACAGGGGGTCGGGGCTACACCTTC.